The 18 T cell receptor beta chains below come from one sample, sequenced in a study of T cells in Graves' hyperthyroidism and ophthalmopathy. The CDR3 regions of TCR beta were amplified from RNA transcripts. Researchers ran a first-round RT-PCR on the TCR CDR3 using the HTBI primer set. TCRdb used MiXCR to reprocess the multiplex PCR reads, holding one entry per CDR3 protein. This sample carries fewer than 40,000 distinct CDR3 sequences, 40% to 65% of them seen once, and the ten largest clones take under 30%. Specimen: blood. These receptors originate from a woman aged 35 to 49 with Graves' ophthalmopathy.

The chain recombines TRBV20-1 with TRBJ2-1; 9 bases fit TRBD2. Per the germline V gene, CDR1 is DFQATT and CDR2 is SNEGSKA (reference sequence). The CDR3 has 16 residues. V lost 3 bases and J lost 4; bases outside the gene matches: 10. The CDR3 DNA reads TGCAGTGCTAGGAGGCGCTTAGCGGGAGTGTACAATGAGCAGTTCTTC. Encoded protein: CSARRRLAGVYNEQFF.

At least ten counts were recorded for this clonotype. The CDR3 nucleotides are TGCGCCAGCAGCCCACAGGGGCGGAATGAAAAACTGTTTTTT. It specifies CASSPQGRNEKLFF. The chain links TRBV4-3 to TRBJ1-4; 7 nucleotides agree with TRBD1. The CDR3 loop spans 14 amino acids. J was trimmed by 5 bases and V by 4 bases; bases with no gene match: 4. Germline V lookup: CDR1 LGHNA, CDR2 YSLEER.

The V call is TRBV14, the J call TRBJ2-1; 9 bases fit TRBD1. Germline values: CDR1 SGHDN, CDR2 FVKESK. The CDR3 runs to 13 residues. V lost 6 bases, J lost 9 bases, and 6 bases stayed unmatched. CDR3: CASSLTGGTEQFF. The CDR3 region has the DNA TGTGCCAGCAGTCTCACAGGGGGCACTGAGCAGTTCTTC.

This clonotype was recorded at least ten times. This chain connects TRBV5-4 to TRBJ1-2, with D possibly TRBD1 on 5 matching bases. The V end lost 6 bases, the J end lost 0 bases, and 12 bases lay between the germline ends. Germline CDR1 reads SGHNT; CDR2 reads YYREEE (reference sequence). The CDR3 is made up of 14 amino acids. The CDR3 DNA follows: TGTGCCAGCAAAGGGTCACAGGCTAACTATGGCTACACCTTC. Protein: CASKGSQANYGYTF.

The genes are TRBV4-2 and TRBJ1-2, with D possibly being TRBD1 (6 bases). Germline V CDR1 and CDR2: LGHNA, YNFKEQ. This CDR3 is built from 15 residues. Trimming removed 0 bases from V and 8 bases from J, with 16 bases in between. CDR3 bases: TGTGCCAGCAGCCAAGATTTCGGGGGGCTGCAGGGCTACACCTTC. Its translation is CASSQDFGGLQGYTF.

This clonotype was counted many times. V usage is TRBV20-1 and J usage is TRBJ2-1; TRBD2 matches 12 bases. The V segment lost 1 base and the J segment 0 bases; nucleotides outside the gene matches: 10. There are 19 residues in the CDR3. CDR1 and CDR2 (germline): DFQATT, SNEGSKA (reference sequence). CDR3 bases: TGCAGTGCTAGAGGCTCGAGAGGGACTAGCGGGTTCTCCTACAATGAGCAGTTCTTC. Its translation: CSARGSRGTSGFSYNEQFF.

The rearrangement links TRBV5-5 to TRBJ2-7; 7 bases map to TRBD1. Germline values: CDR1 SGHKS, CDR2 YYEKEE (reference sequence). The CDR3 contains 13 residues. V was pared by 5 bases and J by 2 bases, with 4 bases of the junction left unmatched. CDR3 in DNA: TGTGCCAGCAGGTTAGACAGGGCCTACGAGCAGTACTTC. It is translated as CASRLDRAYEQYF.

The chain has TRBV20-1 and TRBJ2-1; D call uncertain. The CDR3 is 14 amino acids. Trimming took 6 bases from V and 0 from J, leaving 12 bases between them. Germline CDR1 DFQATT, CDR2 SNEGSKA (reference sequence). The CDR3 DNA follows: TGCAGTGCACAACGTCAGAGCTCCTACAATGAGCAGTTCTTC. This codes for CSAQRQSSYNEQFF.

The chain couples TRBV2 to TRBJ2-3, with 9 bases identical to TRBD1. With V trimmed by 4 bases and J by 3 bases, 11 bases remained unmatched. Per germline, CDR1 SNHLY and CDR2 FYNNEI. The CDR3 length is 17 residues. Here the CDR3 DNA reads TGTGCCAGCAGTGCTAGGGGTCCGGGACAGGGAACAGATACGCAGTATTTT. Translated, it gives CASSARGPGQGTDTQYF.

The J gene is TRBJ2-7, the V gene TRBV2; tentatively, D is TRBD1 (5 bases). V was trimmed by 4 bases and J by 8 bases, leaving 12 bases between them. Per the germline V gene, CDR1 is SNHLY and CDR2 is FYNNEI. The CDR3 is made up of 12 amino acids. This chain's CDR3 is CASSGDSQQQYF. CDR3 coding DNA: TGTGCCAGCAGTGGTGACAGCCAGCAGCAGTACTTC.

This clonotype was counted a single time. The chain combines TRBV10-2 with TRBJ2-1; tentative D call: TRBD2 (6 bases). This CDR3 comprises 16 residues. The V gene lost 6 bases and the J gene lost 0 bases, with 15 bases spanning the gap. Germline CDR1 reads WSHSY; CDR2 reads SAAADI. The CDR3: CASRKTRESSYNEQFF. The DNA for the CDR3 is TGCGCCAGCAGGAAGACTCGGGAGAGCTCCTACAATGAGCAGTTCTTC.

As DNA, the CDR3 is TGTGCCAGCAGCCCTCGGACAGGGGCAGCTAATTCACCCCTCCACTTT. Protein: CASSPRTGAANSPLHF. The rearrangement joins TRBV5-8 to TRBJ1-6, with 9 bases that match TRBD1. The CDR3 consists of 16 residues. Trimming removed 4 bases from V and 6 bases from J; junction bases left unmatched: 8. The germline CDR1 and CDR2 sequences are SGHTS and YDEGEE.

The chain couples TRBV7-9 to TRBJ1-1; the match to TRBD1 covers 8 bases. Losses at the gene ends were 5 bases for V and 3 bases for J; bases not matched to a gene: 8. The CDR3 spans 15 residues. Germline values: CDR1 SEHNR, CDR2 FQNEAQ (reference sequence). The CDR3 spells CASSPGTGGDTEAFF. As DNA, the CDR3 is TGTGCCAGCAGCCCCGGGACAGGAGGTGACACTGAAGCTTTCTTT.

The rearrangement uses TRBV7-6 and TRBJ2-1; 9 bases fit TRBD2. The trim removed 3 bases at V and 4 bases at J, leaving 4 bases unmatched. This CDR3 region has 15 residues. The germline CDR1 and CDR2 sequences are SGHVS and FNYEAQ. The CDR3 loop is CASSFSGGIYNEQFF. Here the CDR3 DNA reads TGTGCCAGCAGCTTTAGCGGGGGCATTTACAATGAGCAGTTCTTC.

The CDR3 region is CASSVGWGASGRLSNEQFF. The CDR3 nucleotides read TGTGCCAGCAGCGTAGGTTGGGGGGCTAGCGGGAGATTATCCAATGAGCAGTTCTTC. The chain employs TRBV9 and TRBJ2-1; 10 bases match TRBD2. The CDR3 sequence is 19 residues long. V lost 0 bases to trimming and J lost 6 bases; unmatched junction nucleotides: 15. Germline V gene data show CDR1 as SGDLS and CDR2 as YYNGEE.

This chain links TRBV18 with TRBJ1-1, with D unresolved. Trimming shortened V by 3 bases and J by 3 bases, and 11 bases separated the two germline ends. Looked up from germline, CDR1 is KGHSH and CDR2 is LQKENI. The CDR3 spans 14 residues. CDR3 DNA sequence: TGTGCCAGCTCACCCGCCCGGCAGGACACTGAAGCTTTCTTT. Amino acids: CASSPARQDTEAFF.

The chain employs TRBV15 and TRBJ2-5; D tentatively fits TRBD1 or TRBD2 (5 bases each). Looked up from germline, CDR1 is LNHNV and CDR2 is YYDKDF (reference sequence). This CDR3 comprises 14 residues. V gave up 5 bases and J gave up 4 bases, with 14 bases separating them. DNA for the CDR3: TGTGCCACCAGCCTTTGGGGTGGGGGAGAGACCCAGTACTTC. Translation gives CATSLWGGGETQYF. Looking up the rest from reference TRBV15 and TRBJ2-5 gives the full variable domain: DAMVIQNPRYQVTQFGKPVTLSCSQTLNHNVMYWYQQKSSQAPKLLFHYYDKDFNNEADTPDNFQSRRPNTSFCFLDIRSPGLGDTAMYLCATSLWGGGETQYFGPGTRLLVL.

This clonotype was observed many times. V gene TRBV20-1 combines with J gene TRBJ2-5, with 11 bases matching TRBD2. CDR3 length: 17 residues. J lost 5 bases, V lost 1 base, and 12 bases had no gene match. Germline V lookup: CDR1 DFQATT, CDR2 SNEGSKA (reference sequence). CDR3 sequence: CSARGSSGGGAYETQYF. In nucleotides, the CDR3 is TGCAGTGCTAGAGGAAGTAGCGGGGGGGGGGCATATGAGACCCAGTACTTC.